The clone carrying this TCR beta chain was detected once. This sample stems from a study of blood T cell repertoires in COVID-19. The V gene end was trimmed by 5 bases and the J gene end by 0 bases; junction bases not matched to a gene: 8. The CDR3 has 16 amino acids. Germline V CDR1 and CDR2: SGHVS, FNYEAQ. In the original processing: Cell counts per sample came from amplifying reference gene primers. Libraries were prepared by immunoSEQ multiplex PCR; TCRdb keeps only in-frame clonotypes and omits some of them. That table furnishes V, J and clone size, whereas the DNA furnished D and trimming. The sample has hundreds of thousands of clones; roughly nine tenths are singletons. Seattle's cohort entered during active infection and was followed longitudinally.

The sample comprised peripheral blood. This sequence was found in a woman under 40 with COVID-19, enrolled during active disease. J is TRBJ1-2 and V is TRBV7-6, with 8 bases lining up with TRBD1. CDR3 DNA sequence: TGTGCCAGCAGCCAAGGCGACAGGGGTACTAACTATGGCTACACCTTC. Its translation: CASSQGDRGTNYGYTF.